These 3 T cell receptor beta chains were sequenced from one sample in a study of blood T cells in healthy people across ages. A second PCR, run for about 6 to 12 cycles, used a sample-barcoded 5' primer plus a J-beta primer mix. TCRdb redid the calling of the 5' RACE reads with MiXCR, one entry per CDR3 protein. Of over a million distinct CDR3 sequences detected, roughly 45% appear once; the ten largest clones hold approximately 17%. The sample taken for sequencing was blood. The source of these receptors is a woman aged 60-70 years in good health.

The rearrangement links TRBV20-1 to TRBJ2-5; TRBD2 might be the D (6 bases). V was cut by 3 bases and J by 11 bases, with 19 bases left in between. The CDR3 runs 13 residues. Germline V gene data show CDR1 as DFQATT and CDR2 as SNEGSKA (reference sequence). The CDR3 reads CSARGGGFDEQYF. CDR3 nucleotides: TGCAGTGCTAGGGGGGGTGGGTTCGATGAGCAGTACTTC.

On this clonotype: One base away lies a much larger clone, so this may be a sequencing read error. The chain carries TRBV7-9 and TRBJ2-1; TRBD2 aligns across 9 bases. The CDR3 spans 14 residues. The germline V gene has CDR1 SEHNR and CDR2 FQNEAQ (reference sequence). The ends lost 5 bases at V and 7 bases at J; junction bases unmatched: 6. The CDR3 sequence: CASSVVSGRNEQFF. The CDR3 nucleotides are TGTGCCAGCAGCGTGGTTAGCGGGAGAAATGAGCAGTTCTTC.

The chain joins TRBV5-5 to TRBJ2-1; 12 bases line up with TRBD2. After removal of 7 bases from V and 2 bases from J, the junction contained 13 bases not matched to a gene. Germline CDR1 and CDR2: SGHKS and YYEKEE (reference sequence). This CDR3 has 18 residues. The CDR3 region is CASELGLAGLSTYNEQFF. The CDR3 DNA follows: TGTGCCAGCGAACTAGGACTAGCGGGACTTTCCACCTACAATGAGCAGTTCTTC. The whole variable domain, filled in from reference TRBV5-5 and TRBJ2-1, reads DAGVTQSPTHLIKTRGQQVTLRCSPISGHKSVSWYQQVLGQGPQFIFQYYEKEERGRGNFPDRFSARQFPNYSSELNVNALLLGDSALYLCASELGLAGLSTYNEQFFGPGTRLTVL.